This T cell receptor (beta chain) is drawn from a study of cytotoxic CD8 clonotypes in ibrutinib-treated CLL. Background on the study: Among patients, 24 responded partially and 2 completely; around 15 then stayed remitted and some twelve progressed after median around 68 months. Response specimens were obtained following a median treatment duration of about 12 months, with a range of 6 to 36. There were, on average, approximately 260,000 productive templates and around 94,000 productive rearrangements per sample. Regarding the study as a whole: Clonality (at baseline) was higher than in age-matched healthy donors and tracked circulating CD8+ T-cell counts.

Notes on this clone: Its antigen is unknown.

Some clones are missing from TCRdb's copy, which holds only in-frame ones; the method was immunoSEQ multiplex PCR. The data contain fewer than 12,000 clones, approximately 80% of them singletons. Specimen: PBMCs, collected at disease progression, from a patient treated with ibrutinib. The receptor comes from a human donor with chronic lymphocytic leukemia.

The CDR3 nucleotides read TGCGCCAGCAGTCAAGTAGGACAGCTCAATCAGCCCCAGCATTTT. Translated, it gives CASSQVGQLNQPQHF. The chain uses TRBV23-1 and TRBJ1-5, with D maybe TRBD1 (6 bases). TRBV23-1 is placed among ORFs of uncertain function. V shed 2 bases and J shed 3 bases, with 11 bases lying between them. The CDR3 covers 15 residues.